These 22 T cell receptor beta chains were all obtained from the same sample, sequenced in a study of T-cell reconstitution after alpha-beta-depleted transplantation in children. Study-wide results and limits: From newly produced T cells came most of the T-cell counts and diversity one year after transplant.

Unique molecular identifiers were built into the TCRbeta library. TCRdb fed the PCR reads into MiXCR, producing one record per CDR3 protein. In the table there are approximately 300,000 distinct CDR3 sequences, nearly 8% of which are singletons. The antigens these receptors bind are not known. The source was peripheral blood, collected 360 days after TCRalphabeta/CD19-depleted stem cell transplant. These receptors originate from a female patient aged 2-15 years who had a stem cell transplant for Fanconi anemia, so the T cells may come from the graft donor.

This clonotype was counted many times. This chain joins TRBV28 and TRBJ2-1; 14 bases map to TRBD2. The CDR3 has 17 residues. Germline-derived CDR1 and CDR2 are MDHEN and SYDVKM. Trimming took 5 bases from V and 5 from J; bases not matched to a gene: 8. CDR3 sequence (DNA): TGTGCCAGCAGTATAGTCCCGGGACTAGCGGGGGACAATGAGCAGTTCTTC. The encoded protein is CASSIVPGLAGDNEQFF.

This clonotype was seen at least ten times. The CDR3: CSVAQGATGELFF. The CDR3 bases are TGCAGCGTTGCCCAGGGAGCCACCGGGGAGCTGTTTTTT. The chain combines TRBV29-1 with TRBJ2-2; the D call may be TRBD1 or TRBD2 (5 bases each). V shed 4 bases and J shed 4 bases, with 10 bases lying between them. Looked up from germline, CDR1 is SQVTM and CDR2 is ANQGSEA. The CDR3 has 13 residues.

This clonotype was seen a few times. The rearrangement links TRBV28 to TRBJ1-5; D is possibly TRBD1 (5 bases). Germline V lookup: CDR1 MDHEN, CDR2 SYDVKM. The CDR3 contains 16 residues. Trimming removed 1 base at V and 4 bases at J, with 14 bases between. The CDR3 is CASSLFPGAGNQPQHF. DNA of the CDR3: TGTGCCAGCAGTTTATTCCCCGGGGCGGGAAATCAGCCCCAGCATTTT.

The rearrangement links TRBV6-5 to TRBJ2-7; TRBD2 is a possible D gene (6 bases). CDR1 MNHEY and CDR2 SVGAGI come from the germline V gene. Trimming removed 0 bases from V and 4 bases from J, with 10 bases in between. CDR3 length equals 14 residues. In nucleotides, the CDR3 is TGTGCCAGCAGTTACTCTTGGCGGGATTACGAGCAGTACTTC. Protein product: CASSYSWRDYEQYF.

To note about this clonotype: Possible read error: a much larger clone is one base away. The rearrangement links TRBV12-3 or TRBV12-4 to TRBJ2-2; TRBD1 might be the D (5 bases). V was trimmed by 2 bases and J by 10 bases, leaving 14 bases between them. There are 14 residues in the CDR3. The CDR3 nucleotides read TGTGCCAGCAGTTTACGCACAGGACGGGCGGAGCTGTTTTTT. As protein: CASSLRTGRAELFF.

J is TRBJ1-5 and V is TRBV7-2; D unclear. CDR1 and CDR2 (germline): SGHTA, FQGNSA. The CDR3 length is 15 residues. V was trimmed by 2 bases and J by 5 bases, leaving 13 bases between them. DNA of the CDR3: TGTGCCAGCAGCTTATGGGTAGGGCTTCATCAGCCCCAGCATTTT. Amino acids: CASSLWVGLHQPQHF.

This clonotype was seen many times. The V gene is TRBV7-3, the J gene TRBJ2-1, with 7 bases matching TRBD1. The V gene end was trimmed by 0 bases and the J gene end by 0 bases; junction bases not matched to a gene: 2. This CDR3 comprises 16 residues. CDR1 and CDR2 (germline): SGHTA, FQGTGA. CDR3 DNA sequence: TGTGCCAGCAGCTTAACGGACAGGAGCTCCTACAATGAGCAGTTCTTC. It yields the protein CASSLTDRSSYNEQFF.

This clonotype was seen many times. The rearrangement links TRBV30 to TRBJ1-1; TRBD1 is a possible D gene (5 bases). Germline V lookup: CDR1 GTSNPN, CDR2 SVGIG (reference sequence). V was pared by 1 base and J by 0 bases, with 6 bases between. The CDR3 spans 13 residues. For the CDR3, the DNA is TGTGCCTGGAGTGGACAGATGAACACTGAAGCTTTCTTT. Encoded protein: CAWSGQMNTEAFF.

This clonotype was seen many times. The CDR3 reads CSARVIGRTSSYNEQFF. CDR3 nucleotide sequence: TGCAGTGCTAGAGTCATCGGGAGGACGAGCTCCTACAATGAGCAGTTCTTC. V and J are TRBV20-1 and TRBJ2-1; 7 nucleotides match TRBD2. This CDR3 region has 17 residues. Trimming at V came to 1 base and at J to 0 bases, leaving 9 bases not matched to a gene. CDR1 DFQATT and CDR2 SNEGSKA come from the germline V gene (reference sequence).

This clonotype was counted many times. The chain joins TRBV7-9 to TRBJ2-1; TRBD1 agrees at 7 bases. Germline CDR1 and CDR2: SEHNR and FQNEAQ (reference sequence). This CDR3 region has 16 residues. V was pared by 3 bases and J by 6 bases, with 11 bases of the junction left unmatched. As DNA, the CDR3 is TGTGCCAGCAGCTTTCTCGGGCCAGGGGGATCCAATGAGCAGTTCTTC. Amino acid sequence: CASSFLGPGGSNEQFF.

The CDR3 nucleotides read TGTGCCAGCAGACGGACTAGCGGCGCCCTCGGGGAGCTGTTTTTT. It is translated as CASRRTSGALGELFF. The chain is built from TRBV6-2 or TRBV6-3 and TRBJ2-2, with 10 nucleotides matching TRBD2. CDR1 and CDR2 (germline): MNHEY, SVGEGT. This CDR3 has 15 amino acids. V lost 6 bases to trimming and J lost 7 bases; unmatched junction nucleotides: 8.

This clonotype was seen many times. J is TRBJ1-6 and V is TRBV12-3 or TRBV12-4; D might be TRBD1 (6 bases). Trimming stripped 5 bases from V and 7 bases from J, with 9 bases between. This CDR3 spans 13 amino acids. CDR3 region: CASSHRENSPLHF. In DNA form, the CDR3 reads TGTGCCAGCAGTCACAGGGAAAATTCACCCCTCCACTTT.

CDR3 in DNA: TGTGCCAGCAGCTTGACTAGCGGGGGGAGCCAACTCCAAGAGACCCAGTACTTC. This translates into CASSLTSGGSQLQETQYF. The rearrangement uses TRBV11-1 and TRBJ2-5; 13 bases map to TRBD2. This CDR3 contains 18 residues. J lost 1 base, V lost 3 bases, and 8 bases had no gene match. Germline V gene sequence: CDR1 SGHAT, CDR2 FQDESV (reference sequence).

This clonotype was observed a few times. This chain joins TRBV28 and TRBJ1-1; 7 nucleotides line up with TRBD1. This CDR3 spans 16 amino acids. The V gene's germline CDR1 is MDHEN and CDR2 SYDVKM. With 8 bases clipped from V and 0 bases from J, the junction kept 12 bases outside the gene matches. In DNA form, the CDR3 reads TGTGCCAGCCGGGACAGCCTCATTAAATTGAACACTGAAGCTTTCTTT. It yields the protein CASRDSLIKLNTEAFF.

V usage is TRBV7-1 and J usage is TRBJ2-7, with 9 nucleotides matching TRBD1. TRBV7-1 is filed as an ORF, its function uncertain. The V segment lost 3 bases and the J segment 3 bases; nucleotides outside the gene matches: 9. The CDR3 runs to 16 residues. The CDR3 region is CASSSVVGQGVYEQYF. CDR3 in DNA: TGTGCCAGCAGCTCCGTGGTGGGACAGGGTGTCTACGAGCAGTACTTC.

At least ten counts were recorded for this clonotype. The DNA for the CDR3 is TGTGCCAGCAGCCAAGAGGGACTAGCGGTCTCCTACAATGAGCAGTTCTTC. Amino acid sequence: CASSQEGLAVSYNEQFF. The V gene is TRBV4-2, the J gene TRBJ2-1, with 11 bases matching TRBD2. Germline V lookup: CDR1 LGHNA, CDR2 YNFKEQ. The CDR3 sequence is 17 residues long. J gave up 0 bases and V 0 bases, and 1 base lay outside the gene matches.

The chain uses TRBV7-9 and TRBJ1-1; D is possibly TRBD1 (5 bases). Germline assignment: CDR1 SEHNR and CDR2 FQNEAQ (reference sequence). Trimming left V 5 bases short and J 5 bases short, with 12 bases between. There are 13 residues in the CDR3. The CDR3 coding sequence is TGTGCCAGCAGCAGGGAGGGGTCGACTGAAGCTTTCTTT. Amino acid sequence: CASSREGSTEAFF. Looking up the rest from reference TRBV7-9 and TRBJ1-1 gives the full variable domain: DTGVSQNPRHKITKRGQNVTFRCDPISEHNRLYWYRQTLGQGPEFLTYFQNEAQLEKSRLLSDRFSAERPKGSFSTLEIQRTEQGDSAMYLCASSREGSTEAFFGQGTRLTVV.

This clonotype was detected a few times. The chain uses TRBV20-1 and TRBJ1-4; D perhaps matches TRBD1 (6 bases). V gave up 1 base and J gave up 5 bases, with 14 bases separating them. The germline gives CDR1 DFQATT, CDR2 SNEGSKA (reference sequence). The CDR3 loop spans 15 amino acids. CDR3 protein: CSARGLAGENEKLFF. The DNA of the CDR3 is TGCAGTGCTAGAGGTCTCGCAGGGGAAAATGAAAAACTGTTTTTT.

Ten or more counts support this clonotype. The gene calls are TRBV7-2 and TRBJ2-7, with 7 positions matching TRBD1. Trimming at V came to 5 bases and at J to 7 bases, leaving 8 bases not matched to a gene. Germline loops: CDR1 SGHTA, CDR2 FQGNSA. The CDR3 spans 13 residues. CDR3 residues: CASSATGDREQYV. CDR3 DNA: TGTGCCAGCAGCGCCACAGGGGATAGGGAGCAGTACGTC.

This clonotype was observed at least ten times. The gene calls are TRBV7-9 and TRBJ2-7; 11 bases agree with TRBD2. Trimming at V came to 3 bases and at J to 7 bases, leaving 8 bases not matched to a gene. This CDR3 is built from 15 residues. The germline CDR1 and CDR2 sequences are SEHNR and FQNEAQ (reference sequence). CDR3 coding DNA: TGTGCCAGCAGCTTTTCGACTAGCGGGGCTTCTGAGCAGTACTTC. This translates into CASSFSTSGASEQYF.

V gene TRBV6-5 combines with J gene TRBJ1-3; D gene unclear. V was clipped by 4 bases and J by 0 bases, with 10 bases between them. The germline V gene encodes CDR1 MNHEY and CDR2 SVGAGI. CDR3 length equals 15 residues. The CDR3 loop reads CASSFTRSSGNTIYF. The DNA of the CDR3 is TGTGCCAGCAGTTTCACCCGCTCCTCTGGAAACACCATATATTTT.

This clonotype was observed at least ten times. The rearrangement joins TRBV5-1 to TRBJ2-7, with D unresolved. The germline V gene has CDR1 SGHRS and CDR2 YFSETQ. V lost 5 bases and J lost 6, with 9 bases in between. This CDR3 spans 11 amino acids. The CDR3 loop reads CASSRDSEQYF. DNA for the CDR3: TGCGCCAGCAGTAGAGACTCCGAGCAGTACTTC.